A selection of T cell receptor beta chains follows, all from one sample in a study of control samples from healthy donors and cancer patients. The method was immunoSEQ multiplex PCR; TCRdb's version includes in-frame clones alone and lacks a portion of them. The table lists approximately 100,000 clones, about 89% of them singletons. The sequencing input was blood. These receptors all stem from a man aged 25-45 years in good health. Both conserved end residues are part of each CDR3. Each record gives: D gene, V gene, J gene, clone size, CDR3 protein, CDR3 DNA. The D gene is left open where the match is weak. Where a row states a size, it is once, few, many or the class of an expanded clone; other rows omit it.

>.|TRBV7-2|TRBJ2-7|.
CASSSGASYEQYF
TGTGCCAGCAGTTCAGGCGCCTCCTACGAGCAGTACTTC
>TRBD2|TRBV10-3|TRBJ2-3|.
CAISEFGQGLARLSTDTQYF
TGTGCCATCAGTGAGTTTGGACAGGGACTAGCGAGGCTTAGCACAGATACGCAGTATTTT
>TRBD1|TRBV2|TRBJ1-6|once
CATGRDRPNSPLHF
TGTGCCACCGGAAGGGACAGGCCGAATTCACCCCTCCACTTT
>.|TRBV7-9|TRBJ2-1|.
CASSHQGGGNNEQFF
TGTGCCAGCAGCCATCAGGGTGGGGGGAACAATGAGCAGTTCTTC
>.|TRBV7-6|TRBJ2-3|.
CASSLVPTGPERTDTQYF
TGTGCCAGCAGCTTAGTCCCGACAGGCCCAGAAAGGACAGATACGCAGTATTTT
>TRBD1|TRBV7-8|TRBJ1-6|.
CASSVGTGGAFSPLHF
TGTGCCAGCAGCGTCGGGACAGGGGGCGCCTTTTCACCCCTCCACTTT
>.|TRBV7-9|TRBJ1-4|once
CASSFLGATNEKLFF
TGTGCCAGCAGCTTCCTGGGGGCAACTAATGAAAAACTGTTTTTT
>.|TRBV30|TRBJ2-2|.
CAWSFRGNTGELFF
TGTGCCTGGAGTTTCCGGGGCAACACCGGGGAGCTGTTTTTT
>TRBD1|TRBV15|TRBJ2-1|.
CATSRDHRGYNEQFF
TGTGCCACCAGCAGAGATCACAGGGGATACAATGAGCAGTTCTTC
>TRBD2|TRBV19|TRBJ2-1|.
CASSILGGGGNEQFF
TGTGCCAGTAGTATTCTCGGGGGGGGCGGGAATGAGCAGTTCTTC
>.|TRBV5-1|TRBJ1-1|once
CASSLGSNTEAFF
TGCGCCAGCAGCTTGGGATCCAACACTGAAGCTTTCTTT
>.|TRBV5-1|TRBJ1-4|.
CASSPSGIDEKLFF
TGCGCCAGCAGCCCCTCAGGGATAGACGAAAAACTGTTTTTT
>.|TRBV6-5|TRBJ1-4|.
CASSYDSISKLFF
TGTGCCAGCAGTTACGACAGTATATCAAAACTGTTTTTT